This note documents a single T cell receptor (beta chain) sequence. The antigen is unknown. The data originate from a study of T-cell reconstitution after alpha-beta-depleted transplantation in children. Overall study findings and caveats: Reportedly, only several hundred clones from non-depleted graft cells drove alpha-beta T-cell counts at about two months.

Unique molecular identifiers were used to barcode this TCRbeta library. TCRdb analysed the PCR reads with MiXCR anew, one entry per CDR3 protein. Here the sample spans 300,000 or so distinct CDR3 sequences, more than 20% being singletons. The CDR3 contains 14 residues. With 6 bases clipped from V and 0 bases from J, the junction kept 8 bases outside the gene matches. Germline-derived CDR1 and CDR2 are DFQATT and SNEGSKA (reference sequence). This TCR was recovered from a male patient younger than 18 who had a stem cell transplant for acute lymphoblastic leukemia, so the T cells may come from the graft donor. The material sequenced was PBMCs, mostly from graft donor cells, taken 180 days after TCRalphabeta/CD19-depleted stem cell transplant. The chain employs TRBV20-1 and TRBJ2-7, with 7 bases identical to TRBD2. Here the CDR3 DNA reads TGCAGTGCAACCAGGACTAGACCCTCCTACGAGCAGTACTTC. Its protein product is CSATRTRPSYEQYF.